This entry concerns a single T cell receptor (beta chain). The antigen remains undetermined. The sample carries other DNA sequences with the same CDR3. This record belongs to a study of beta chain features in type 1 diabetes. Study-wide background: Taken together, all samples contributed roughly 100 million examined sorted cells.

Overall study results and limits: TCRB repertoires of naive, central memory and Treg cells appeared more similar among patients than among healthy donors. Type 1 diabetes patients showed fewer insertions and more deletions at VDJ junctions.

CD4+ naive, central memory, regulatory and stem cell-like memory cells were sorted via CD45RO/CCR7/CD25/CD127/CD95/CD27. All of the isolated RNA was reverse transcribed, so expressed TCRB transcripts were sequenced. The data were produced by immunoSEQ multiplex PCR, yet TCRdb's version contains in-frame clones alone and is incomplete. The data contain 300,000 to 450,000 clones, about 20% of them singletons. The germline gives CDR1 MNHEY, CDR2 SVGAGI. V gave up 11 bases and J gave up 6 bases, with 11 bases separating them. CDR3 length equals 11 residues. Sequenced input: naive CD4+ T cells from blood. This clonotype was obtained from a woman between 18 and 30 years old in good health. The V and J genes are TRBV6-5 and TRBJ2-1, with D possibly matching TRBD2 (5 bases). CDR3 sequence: CASSRGNEQFF. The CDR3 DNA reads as TGTGCCTCCAGCCGGGGCAATGAGCAGTTCTTC.